This T cell receptor (beta chain) comes out of a study of PD-1 blockade in classical Hodgkin lymphoma. General observations from the study: Although disease activity or prior therapy may be involved, causes of the repertoire differences remain undefined. With CD4+ cells, TCR diversity rose significantly by C4D1, but not with CD8+ cells.

This clone has only a few counts. The antigen is unknown. TCRdb keeps only in-frame clones here, not all; method: immunoSEQ multiplex PCR. The data show 25,000 to 35,000 clones, with about 80% seen just once and around a sixth held by the top ten. Germline V gives CDR1 SGHVS, CDR2 FNYEAQ. V lost 1 base to trimming and J lost 8 bases; unmatched junction nucleotides: 8. The CDR3 has 16 residues. The time point is: cycle 4 day 1 (C4D1), after more than five weeks of nivolumab. Each of the patients experienced relapse following autologous stem cell transplantation, and their brentuximab vedotin exposure differed.

Source: peripheral blood mononuclear cells (PBMCs), taken before the fourth cycle of nivolumab. The rearrangement joins TRBV7-6 to TRBJ1-6, with 7 bases that match TRBD1. The TCR comes from a human donor with classical Hodgkin lymphoma. The CDR3 loop is CASSLEPTGVDSPLHF. Written as DNA, the CDR3 is TGTGCCAGCAGCTTAGAACCTACAGGGGTAGATTCACCCCTCCACTTT.